Each of the 2 T cell receptor beta chains below was sequenced from the same sample in a study of tumor and adjacent non-tumor tissue in lung cancer. The library came from three nested PCR rounds adapted from ARM-PCR protocols. Each CDR3 protein is one row after TCRdb ran MiXCR on the multiplex PCR reads. The table records some 100,000 distinct CDR3 sequences, roughly 80% of them present only once. No cell sorting was done before RNA was extracted from the tissue. Material: lung tumor tissue. The receptors shown here come from a woman aged 55-70 years with non-small cell lung cancer.

A note on this clonotype: An end of the junction differs from the germline gene, which may be a read error. The chain couples TRBV10-1 to TRBJ2-3; D gene uncertain. CDR3 length: 15 amino acids. Germline loops: CDR1 WNHNN, CDR2 SYGVQD (reference sequence). CDR3 in amino acids: CASSEEELVADMQYF. CDR3 nucleotide sequence: TGCGCTAGCAGTGAAGAGGAGCTAGTCGCGGATATGCAGTATTTT.

The sample holds one count of this clonotype. The final CDR3 position lacks the conserved phenylalanine or tryptophan, pointing to a likely read error. The chain joins TRBV7-2 to TRBJ2-2; D perhaps matches TRBD2 (6 bases). Germline V gene sequence: CDR1 SGHTA, CDR2 FQGNSA. Trimming cost V 3 bases and J 6 bases, with 14 bases left between them. The CDR3 is 15 residues long. The CDR3 DNA follows: TGTGCCAGCAGCTTTCCCCGGGGGAGGTCCGGGGAGCTGTTTCTT. Protein sequence: CASSFPRGRSGELFL.